The present T cell receptor beta chain was sequenced within a study of T cell clonotyping in hematopoietic cell transplantation. Study background: Recipient samples before transplant were obtained post-cytoreduction. Study-wide results and caveats: No sorting was done, leaving CD4 and CD8 contributions mixed. At the given depth, recipient repertoires were over 95% de novo clonotypes.

Note on this clone: As yet, its antigen is unknown.

The CDR3 spans 13 residues. The V end lost 2 bases, the J end lost 4 bases, and 6 bases lay between the germline ends. The germline CDR1 and CDR2 sequences are MNHNY and SVGAGI (reference sequence). Libraries were prepared by immunoSEQ multiplex PCR; TCRdb keeps only in-frame clonotypes and omits some of them. The sample has some 16,000 clones; 90% to 95% are singletons. Time point given: recipient sample about 28 days before transplant, after cytoreduction. The TCR comes from a young man with biphenotypic leukemia. Some clones in this sample may be carry-over from other donors' samples. The gene calls are TRBV6-6 and TRBJ1-3; D unresolved. The sample consisted of peripheral blood mononuclear cells, taken before stem cell transplant. CDR3: CASSYRRGNTIYF. DNA of the CDR3: TGTGCCAGCAGTTACCGGCGGGGAAACACCATATATTTT.